These 8 T cell receptor beta chains were all obtained from the same sample, sequenced in a study of spatial heterogeneity in lung cancer. Each CDR3 protein gets one entry after TCRdb re-called the 5' RACE reads with MiXCR. This table holds tens of thousands of distinct CDR3 sequences, approximately 12% found once. Described time point: sample taken at primary tumor resection. This material consisted of PBMCs, taken at surgery. The receptor source for this set is a male donor with early-stage non-small cell lung cancer.

The rearrangement joins TRBV9 to TRBJ1-1; unclear D gene. V was clipped by 0 bases and J by 5 bases, with 11 bases between them. Germline CDR1 reads SGDLS; CDR2 reads YYNGEE. The CDR3 spans 14 residues. The CDR3 coding sequence is TGTGCCAGCAGCGTAGAAGATTTGGGGACTGAAGCTTTCTTT. Translation: CASSVEDLGTEAFF.

The gene calls are TRBV3-1 and TRBJ1-2; 9 nucleotides match TRBD1. CDR3 length: 13 amino acids. CDR1 and CDR2 (germline): LGHDT, YNNKEL (reference sequence). V was pared by 4 bases and J by 8 bases, with 5 bases of the junction left unmatched. The CDR3 region is CASSPRDRDGYTF. In nucleotides, the CDR3 is TGTGCCAGCAGCCCACGGGACAGGGACGGCTACACCTTC.

This clonotype was found many times. The J gene is TRBJ2-2, the V gene TRBV27; D is unresolved. The CDR3 extends over 12 amino acids. Germline assignment: CDR1 MNHEY and CDR2 SMNVEV (reference sequence). V was shortened by 3 bases and J by 3 bases, with 2 bases between the two germline ends. The CDR3 DNA reads as TGTGCCAGCAGTTTTCACACCGGGGAGCTGTTTTTT. Its translation is CASSFHTGELFF.

This clonotype showed up just a few times. This chain joins TRBV5-1 and TRBJ2-2; maybe TRBD2 (6 bases). Trimming shortened V by 0 bases and J by 4 bases, and 13 bases separated the two germline ends. Germline CDR1 is SGHRS and CDR2 is YFSETQ. The CDR3 contains 16 residues. The CDR3 here is CASSLEARGGTGELFF. In DNA, the CDR3 is TGCGCCAGCAGCTTGGAGGCGCGGGGAGGCACCGGGGAGCTGTTTTTT.

V and J are TRBV28 and TRBJ2-5; TRBD2 aligns across 7 bases. The CDR3 length is 12 residues. V lost 6 bases to trimming and J lost 5 bases; unmatched junction nucleotides: 3. CDR1 and CDR2 (germline): MDHEN, SYDVKM. CDR3 amino acids: CASSTGGETQYF. CDR3 in DNA: TGTGCCAGCAGCACCGGGGGGGAGACCCAGTACTTC.

This clonotype was seen a handful of times. J is TRBJ2-1 and V is TRBV10-3; TRBD1 matches 7 bases. The ends lost 4 bases at V and 7 bases at J; junction bases unmatched: 10. CDR1 and CDR2 (germline): ENHRY, SYGVKD. CDR3 size: 15 residues. CDR3 bases: TGTGCCATCAGTGCCGGACAGGCGGTACAAAATGAGCAGTTCTTC. Its translation is CAISAGQAVQNEQFF.

V and J are TRBV11-3 and TRBJ2-1; tentatively, D is TRBD1 (6 bases). Trimming took off 2 bases at V and 8 bases at J, with 10 bases between the two ends. Germline loops: CDR1 SGHNT, CDR2 YENEEA. This CDR3 is 13 amino acids long. In DNA, the CDR3 is TGTGCCAGCAGCTTAAACAGGGTGCATGAGCAGTTCTTC. Translated: CASSLNRVHEQFF. Full variable domain (rest looked up from reference TRBV11-3 and TRBJ2-1): EAGVVQSPRYKIIEKKQPVAFWCNPISGHNTLYWYLQNLGQGPELLIRYENEEAVDDSQLPKDRFSAERLKGVDSTLKIQPAELGDSAVYLCASSLNRVHEQFFGPGTRLTVL.

The sample holds a few counts of this clonotype. The chain links TRBV20-1 to TRBJ2-3; 8 positions agree with TRBD2. The CDR3 is 18 residues long. V was clipped by 2 bases and J by 2 bases; unmatched bases: 15. Per the germline V gene, CDR1 is DFQATT and CDR2 is SNEGSKA (reference sequence). The CDR3 spells CSARSQGTSGLHTDTQYF. For the CDR3, the DNA is TGCAGTGCTAGAAGTCAGGGCACTAGCGGACTGCACACAGATACGCAGTATTTT.